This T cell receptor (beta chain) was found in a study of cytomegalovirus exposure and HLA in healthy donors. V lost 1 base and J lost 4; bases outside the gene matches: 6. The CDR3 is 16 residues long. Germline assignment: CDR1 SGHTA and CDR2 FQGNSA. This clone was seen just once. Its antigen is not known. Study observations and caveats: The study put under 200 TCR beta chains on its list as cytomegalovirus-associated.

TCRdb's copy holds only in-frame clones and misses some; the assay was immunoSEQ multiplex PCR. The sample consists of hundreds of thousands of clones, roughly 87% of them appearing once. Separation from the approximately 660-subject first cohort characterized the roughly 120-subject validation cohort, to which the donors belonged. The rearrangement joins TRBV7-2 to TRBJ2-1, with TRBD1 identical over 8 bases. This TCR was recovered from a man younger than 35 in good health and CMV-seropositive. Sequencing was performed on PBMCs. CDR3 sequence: CASSLGTGFSYNEQFF. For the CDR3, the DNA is TGTGCCAGCAGCTTAGGGACAGGGTTTTCTTACAATGAGCAGTTCTTC.